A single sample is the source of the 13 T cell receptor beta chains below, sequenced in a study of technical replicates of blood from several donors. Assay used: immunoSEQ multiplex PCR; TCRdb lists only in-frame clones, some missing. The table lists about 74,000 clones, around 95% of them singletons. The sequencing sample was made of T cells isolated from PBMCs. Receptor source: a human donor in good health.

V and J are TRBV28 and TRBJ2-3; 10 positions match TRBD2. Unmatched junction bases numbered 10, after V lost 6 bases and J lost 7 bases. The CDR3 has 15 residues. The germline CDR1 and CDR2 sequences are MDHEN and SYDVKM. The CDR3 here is CASSLSGGARYTQYF. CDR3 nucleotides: TGTGCCAGCAGCCTCAGCGGGGGGGCCCGATATACGCAGTATTTT.

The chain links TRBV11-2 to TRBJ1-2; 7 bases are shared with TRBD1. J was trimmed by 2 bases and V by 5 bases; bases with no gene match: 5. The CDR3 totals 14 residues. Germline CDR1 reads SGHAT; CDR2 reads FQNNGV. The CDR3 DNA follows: TGTGCCAGCAGCCTAACAGGGGACAACTATGGCTACACCTTC. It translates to CASSLTGDNYGYTF.

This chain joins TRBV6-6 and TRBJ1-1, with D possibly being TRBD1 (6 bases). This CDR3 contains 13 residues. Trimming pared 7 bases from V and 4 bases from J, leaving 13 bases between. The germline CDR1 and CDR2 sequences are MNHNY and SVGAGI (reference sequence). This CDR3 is CASTWGGPTEAFF. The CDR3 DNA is TGTGCCAGCACCTGGGGGGGCCCCACTGAAGCTTTCTTT.

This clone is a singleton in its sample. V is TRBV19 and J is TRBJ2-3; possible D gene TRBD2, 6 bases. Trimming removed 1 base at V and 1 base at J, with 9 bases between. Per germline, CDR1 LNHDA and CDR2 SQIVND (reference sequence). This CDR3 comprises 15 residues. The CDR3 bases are TGTGCCAGTAGTATAGGGGGGGTGGGCACAGATACGCAGTATTTT. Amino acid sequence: CASSIGGVGTDTQYF.

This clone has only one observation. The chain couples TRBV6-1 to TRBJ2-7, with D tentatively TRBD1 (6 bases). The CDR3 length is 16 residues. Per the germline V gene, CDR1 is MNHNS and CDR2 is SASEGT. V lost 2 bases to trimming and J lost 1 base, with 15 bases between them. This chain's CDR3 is CASSEFHGTSSYEQYF. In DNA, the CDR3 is TGTGCCAGCAGTGAATTCCACGGGACATCTTCCTACGAGCAGTACTTC.

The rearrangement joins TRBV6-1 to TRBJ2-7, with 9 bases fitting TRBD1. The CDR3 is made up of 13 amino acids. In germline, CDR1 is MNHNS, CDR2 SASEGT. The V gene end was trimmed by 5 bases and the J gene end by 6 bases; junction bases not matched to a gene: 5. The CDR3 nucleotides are TGTGCCAGCAGTTGGGGGACAGGGACCGAGCAGTACTTC. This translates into CASSWGTGTEQYF.

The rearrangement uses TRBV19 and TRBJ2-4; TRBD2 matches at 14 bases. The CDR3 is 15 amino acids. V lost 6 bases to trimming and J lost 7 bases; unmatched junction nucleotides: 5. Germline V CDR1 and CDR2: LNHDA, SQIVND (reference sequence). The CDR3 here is CASSPGTSGSNIQYF. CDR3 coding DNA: TGTGCCAGTAGCCCCGGGACTAGCGGGAGCAACATTCAGTACTTC.

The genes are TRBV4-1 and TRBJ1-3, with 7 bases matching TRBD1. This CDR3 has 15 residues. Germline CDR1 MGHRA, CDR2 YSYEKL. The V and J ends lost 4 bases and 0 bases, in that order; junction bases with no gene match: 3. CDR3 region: CASSPGQYSGNTIYF. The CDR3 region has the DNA TGCGCCAGCAGCCCGGGACAGTACTCTGGAAACACCATATATTTT.

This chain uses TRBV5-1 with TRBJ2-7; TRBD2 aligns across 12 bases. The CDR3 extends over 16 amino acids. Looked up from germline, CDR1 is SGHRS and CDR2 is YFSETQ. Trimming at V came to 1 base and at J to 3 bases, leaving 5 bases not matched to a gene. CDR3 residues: CASSLYLTSGSYEQYF. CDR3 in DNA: TGCGCCAGCAGCTTGTATCTGACTAGCGGGAGCTACGAGCAGTACTTC.

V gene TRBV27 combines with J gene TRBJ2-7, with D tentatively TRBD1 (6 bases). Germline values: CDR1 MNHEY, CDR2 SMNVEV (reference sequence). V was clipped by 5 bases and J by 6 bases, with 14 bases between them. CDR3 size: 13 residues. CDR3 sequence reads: CASSPGAGAEQYF. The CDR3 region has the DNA TGTGCCAGCAGTCCTGGAGCAGGGGCCGAGCAGTACTTC.

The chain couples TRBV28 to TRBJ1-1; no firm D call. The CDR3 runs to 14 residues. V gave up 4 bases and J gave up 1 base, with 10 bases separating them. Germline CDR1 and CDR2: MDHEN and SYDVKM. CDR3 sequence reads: CASSSHEGNTEAFF. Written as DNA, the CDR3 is TGTGCCAGCAGTTCGCATGAGGGGAACACTGAAGCTTTCTTT.

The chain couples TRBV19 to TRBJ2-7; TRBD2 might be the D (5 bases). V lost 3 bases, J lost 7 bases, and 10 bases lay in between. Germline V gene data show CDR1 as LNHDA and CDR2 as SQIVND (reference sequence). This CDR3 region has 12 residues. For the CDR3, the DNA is TGTGCCAGTAGTATCGGGTTAGCGGAGCAGTACTTC. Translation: CASSIGLAEQYF.

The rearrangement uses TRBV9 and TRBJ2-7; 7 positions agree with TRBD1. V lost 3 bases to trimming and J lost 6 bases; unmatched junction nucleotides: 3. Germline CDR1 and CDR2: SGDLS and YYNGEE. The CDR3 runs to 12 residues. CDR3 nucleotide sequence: TGTGCCAGCAGCGGTTACAGGGGCGAGCAGTACTTC. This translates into CASSGYRGEQYF.